The next 16 T cell receptor beta chains were all read from a single sample in a study of kidney transplant recipient with SARS-CoV-2 infection. From the reads, TCRdb called clonotypes with MiXCR, one entry per CDR3 protein. This sample has some 220,000 distinct CDR3 sequences, with around 26% found just once. The sequencing used a blood sample, collected at baseline and between days 110 and 120 from a kidney transplant recipient. The receptor set was obtained from a young adult male patient who had COVID-19 and was a kidney transplant recipient. Some T cells may be the graft donor's.

This clonotype has ten or more counts. The genes are TRBV3-1 and TRBJ2-2; D gene uncertain. Trimming took 5 bases from V and 5 from J, leaving 24 bases between them. Germline values: CDR1 LGHDT, CDR2 YNNKEL (reference sequence). The CDR3 consists of 18 residues. CDR3 in amino acids: CASSAHAPISGLTGELFF. CDR3 coding DNA: TGTGCCAGCAGCGCCCACGCTCCCATTTCAGGCTTGACCGGGGAGCTGTTTTTT. The complete variable domain, with remaining parts taken from reference TRBV3-1 and TRBJ2-2, reads DTAVSQTPKYLVTQMGNDKSIKCEQNLGHDTMYWYKQDSKKFLKIMFSYNNKELIINETVPNRFSPKSPDKAHLNLHINSLELGDSAVYFCASSAHAPISGLTGELFFGEGSRLTVL.

This clonotype has a count of ten or more. The genes are TRBV28 and TRBJ1-5, with 11 bases matching TRBD1. The junction had 5 bases not matched to a gene; V was cut back by 5 bases and J by 2 bases. CDR1 MDHEN and CDR2 SYDVKM come from the germline V gene. This CDR3 has 16 residues. CDR3 coding DNA: TGTGCCAGCAGTCCGCGGACAGGGGGCCGCAATCAGCCCCAGCATTTT. It is translated as CASSPRTGGRNQPQHF.

This clonotype was seen repeatedly, ten times or more. The chain combines TRBV5-1 with TRBJ2-6, with D hard to call. The CDR3 totals 15 residues. The germline V gene has CDR1 SGHRS and CDR2 YFSETQ. V shed 0 bases and J shed 0 bases, with 4 bases lying between them. CDR3 residues: CASSLGASGANVLTF. CDR3 nucleotides: TGCGCCAGCAGCTTGGGGGCCTCTGGGGCCAACGTCCTGACTTTC.

This clonotype was found a few times. The CDR3 bases are TGCGCCAGCAGCTTGGAGGGAAACTCCTACAATGAGCAGTTCTTC. Translating gives CASSLEGNSYNEQFF. V usage is TRBV5-1 and J usage is TRBJ2-1; D unresolved. Germline V gene lookup returns CDR1 SGHRS and CDR2 YFSETQ. The CDR3 has 15 amino acids. V dropped 0 bases and J dropped 0 bases, with 7 bases sitting between them.

The V and J genes are TRBV7-6 and TRBJ1-2, with D unresolved. V was pared by 5 bases and J by 4 bases, with 23 bases between. CDR1 is SGHVS, CDR2 FNYEAQ, per germline. The length of the CDR3 is 17 residues. CDR3 loop: CASSQQIESRKTYGYTF. CDR3 in DNA: TGTGCCAGCAGCCAACAGATTGAATCTCGAAAGACCTATGGCTACACCTTC.

This clonotype was recorded at least ten times. Mismatch with germline at one junction end may stem from a read error. This sequence joins TRBV10-2 and TRBJ2-7; TRBD2 aligns across 8 bases. This CDR3 contains 14 residues. CDR1 is WSHSY, CDR2 SAAADI, per germline. CDR3 sequence: CASSVAGPSSEQYF. As DNA, the CDR3 is TGCGCCAGCAGCGTAGCGGGACCCTCCTCCGAGCAGTACTTC.

This clonotype was seen repeatedly, ten times or more. The gene calls are TRBV12-2 and TRBJ1-2; the table calls TRBD1, which could not be checked here. TRBV12-2 is noted as a pseudogene. This CDR3 has 17 residues. The CDR3 DNA reads TGTGCAAGTCGCGAGCGCCCGACTCCACGAAAGACCTATGGCTACACCTTC. Protein sequence: CASRERPTPRKTYGYTF.

With regard to this clonotype: Being one base from a much bigger clone, this may be a read error. V and J are TRBV11-2 and TRBJ2-1; D is possibly TRBD1 or TRBD2 (6 bases each). The germline V gene has CDR1 SGHAT and CDR2 FQNNGV. There are 15 residues in the CDR3. The CDR3 sequence: CASSDLYRGHKEQFF. DNA for the CDR3: TGTGCCAGCAGCGACCTTTACCGGGGGCACAAAGAGCAGTTCTTC.

Concerning this clonotype: Just one base apart from a much larger clone, this may be a read error. The V call is TRBV5-4, the J call TRBJ1-1; D gene unclear. The V gene's germline CDR1 is SGHNT and CDR2 YYREEE (reference sequence). The CDR3 has 14 amino acids. Here the CDR3 reads CVSSIGQMNTEAFF. CDR3 in DNA: TGTGTCAGCAGCATCGGGCAAATGAACACTGAAGCTTTCTTT.

This clonotype was detected only once. Just one base apart from a much larger clone, this may be a read error. V gene TRBV21-1 combines with J gene TRBJ1-5; no check of the table's D call, TRBD1, against the DNA was made. TRBV21-1 is a known pseudogene. The CDR3 consists of 16 residues. The CDR3 protein is CASSKRGQGGNQPQHF. The DNA of the CDR3 is TGTGCCAGCAGCAAAAGGGGCCAGGGCGGCAATCAGCCCCAGCATTTT.

Notes on this clonotype: This may be a read error: a much more frequent sequence differs by one nucleotide. The chain has TRBV6-5 and TRBJ1-2; D gene ambiguous. Trimming cost V 5 bases and J 4 bases, with 23 bases left between them. Germline V CDR1 and CDR2: MNHEY, SVGAGI. The CDR3 contains 17 residues. For the CDR3, the DNA is TGTGCCAGCAGTAGAAAACCGGAATGTAGAAAGACCTATGGCTACACCTTC. Translating gives CASSRKPECRKTYGYTF.

This clonotype was counted at least ten times. The gene calls are TRBV11-1 and TRBJ1-2; no clear D. CDR1 SGHAT and CDR2 FQDESV come from the germline V gene (reference sequence). Trimming left V 5 bases short and J 4 bases short, with 23 bases between. The CDR3 has 17 amino acids. In nucleotides, the CDR3 is TGTGCCAGCAGCACGACCGATAAGGCTGGAAAGACCTATGGCTACACCTTC. Protein: CASSTTDKAGKTYGYTF.

A note on this clonotype: A much larger clone differs from this one at a single base, so this may be a read error. The rearrangement joins TRBV12-3 or TRBV12-4 to TRBJ2-3; no reliable D call. The CDR3 contains 14 residues. CDR3 loop: CASSLWRSIDTQYF. CDR3 DNA sequence: TGTGCCAGCAGTTTATGGCGGAGCATAGATACGCAGTATTTT.

This clonotype came up once. With a much larger clone just one base away, this may be a read error. The J gene is TRBJ2-7, the V gene TRBV10-3; no definite D call. CDR1 ENHRY and CDR2 SYGVKD come from the germline V gene. CDR3 length: 12 residues. In DNA, the CDR3 is TGTGCCGTCAGCCCCGACGGCTACGAGCAGTACTTC. Amino acid sequence: CAVSPDGYEQYF.

The table lists this clonotype with many counts. The V gene is TRBV7-9, the J gene TRBJ2-1; tentatively, D is TRBD2 (6 bases). The V gene lost 4 bases and the J gene lost 6 bases, with 16 bases spanning the gap. The CDR3 sequence is 15 residues long. CDR1 SEHNR and CDR2 FQNEAQ come from the germline V gene (reference sequence). CDR3 DNA sequence: TGTGCCAGCAGCTCCCCCACGGGAGCTAGCAATGAGCAGTTCTTC. This codes for CASSSPTGASNEQFF. Together with reference TRBV7-9 and TRBJ2-1, the CDR3 gives the full variable domain: DTGVSQNPRHKITKRGQNVTFRCDPISEHNRLYWYRQTLGQGPEFLTYFQNEAQLEKSRLLSDRFSAERPKGSFSTLEIQRTEQGDSAMYLCASSSPTGASNEQFFGPGTRLTVL.

This clonotype was seen ten or more times. This chain connects TRBV4-3 to TRBJ1-2, with D unresolved. There are 17 residues in the CDR3. With 5 bases removed from V and 4 bases from J, the gap between germline ends came to 23 bases. Germline V gene sequence: CDR1 LGHNA, CDR2 YSLEER. The CDR3 loop is CASSYHLGRRKTYGYTF. The CDR3 DNA is TGCGCCAGCAGCTATCATCTAGGACGTCGAAAGACCTATGGCTACACCTTC.